The 18 T cell receptor beta chains below come from one sample, sequenced in a study of cytomegalovirus exposure and HLA in healthy donors. Produced via immunoSEQ multiplex PCR; TCRdb's table is partial and in-frame only. In the table there are some 250,000 clones, more than 75% of which are singletons. Source material: PBMCs. These receptor sequences come from a woman aged 30 to 39 in good health and CMV-seropositive.

The rearrangement joins TRBV2 to TRBJ2-7, with D possibly TRBD2 on 5 matching bases. With 0 bases removed from V and 7 bases from J, the gap between germline ends came to 19 bases. CDR1 and CDR2 (germline): SNHLY, FYNNEI. The CDR3 is 16 residues long. The CDR3 protein is CASSEAGSSGIREQYF. CDR3 sequence (DNA): TGTGCCAGCAGTGAAGCAGGGAGCTCGGGTATAAGGGAGCAGTACTTC.

In DNA, the CDR3 is TGCGCCAGCAGCTTGGGCAGGGGCGATACGCAGTATTTT. Its translation is CASSLGRGDTQYF. This chain connects TRBV5-1 to TRBJ2-3, with D perhaps matching TRBD1 (6 bases). Germline V gene sequence: CDR1 SGHRS, CDR2 YFSETQ. The V gene lost 0 bases and the J gene lost 6 bases, with 8 bases spanning the gap. The CDR3 runs to 13 residues.

The count of this clone is one. The genes are TRBV19 and TRBJ1-1; TRBD1 matches at 7 bases. J lost 5 bases, V lost 4 bases, and 7 bases had no gene match. The CDR3 spans 14 residues. Germline V gives CDR1 LNHDA, CDR2 SQIVND (reference sequence). CDR3: CASSRDREGTEAFF. As DNA, the CDR3 is TGTGCCAGTAGTAGAGACAGGGAGGGGACTGAAGCTTTCTTT.

This clone was found once. The CDR3 coding sequence is TGTGCCAGCCATAGGGGAGGGGCGAACACTGAAGCTTTCTTT. Translation gives CASHRGGANTEAFF. The chain employs TRBV6-5 and TRBJ1-1, with D possibly TRBD1 on 5 matching bases. V shed 8 bases and J shed 1 base, with 14 bases lying between them. The CDR3 runs to 14 residues. The germline CDR1 and CDR2 sequences are MNHEY and SVGAGI.

The chain joins TRBV7-6 to TRBJ2-2, with 14 bases matching TRBD2. Germline-derived CDR1 and CDR2 are SGHVS and FNYEAQ. The trim removed 5 bases at V and 4 bases at J, leaving 12 bases unmatched. The CDR3 runs to 19 residues. CDR3 DNA: TGTGCCAGCAGCAAGACTAAGGGACTAGCGGGAGTTTCCACCGGGGAGCTGTTTTTT. Translation gives CASSKTKGLAGVSTGELFF.

Points on this clone: A junction boundary mismatches the germline segment, possibly from a read error. V usage is TRBV6-1 and J usage is TRBJ1-1; D is undetermined. Germline V gives CDR1 MNHNS, CDR2 SASEGT. The CDR3 is made up of 13 amino acids. The CDR3 loop reads CASREELNTEAFF. CDR3 in DNA: TGTGCCAGCAGGGAAGAACTCAACACTGAAGCTTTCTTT.

The chain has TRBV5-4 and TRBJ2-3; 15 bases agree with TRBD2. This CDR3 region has 19 residues. V shed 4 bases, J shed 2 bases, and the junction held 11 bases outside the gene matches. Looked up from germline, CDR1 is SGHNT and CDR2 is YYREEE (reference sequence). CDR3 DNA: TGTGCCAGCAGCAAAGGACTAGCGGGAGGGGGTACTGTCACAGATACGCAGTATTTT. Translating gives CASSKGLAGGGTVTDTQYF.

The rearrangement links TRBV6-1 to TRBJ1-5, with 9 bases identical to TRBD1. The CDR3 covers 14 residues. Looked up from germline, CDR1 is MNHNS and CDR2 is SASEGT. The junction had 4 bases not matched to a gene; V was cut back by 7 bases and J by 3 bases. For the CDR3, the DNA is TGTGCCAGCAACCGGGACAGGGTCAATCAGCCCCAGCATTTT. The encoded protein is CASNRDRVNQPQHF.

This chain connects TRBV30 to TRBJ2-7, with 7 bases identical to TRBD2. Per germline, CDR1 GTSNPN and CDR2 SVGIG (reference sequence). This CDR3 spans 13 amino acids. The J segment lost 6 bases and the V segment lost 0 bases, leaving 5 bases of the junction unmatched. In nucleotides, the CDR3 is TGTGCCTGGAGTGTACGCGCGGGAGTCGAGCAGTACTTC. Residues: CAWSVRAGVEQYF.

The genes are TRBV5-4 and TRBJ1-4; maybe TRBD1 (6 bases). V lost 4 bases and J lost 0, with 13 bases in between. In germline, CDR1 is SGHNT, CDR2 YYREEE (reference sequence). This CDR3 region has 16 residues. CDR3 in DNA: TGTGCCAGCAGCCCCGGCGCAGGGGCAACTAATGAAAAACTGTTTTTT. It translates to CASSPGAGATNEKLFF.

The rearrangement joins TRBV19 to TRBJ1-4; 8 bases are a match to TRBD1. CDR1 and CDR2 from the germline V gene are LNHDA and SQIVND (reference sequence). V gave up 4 bases and J gave up 2 bases; unmatched junction bases: 9. The CDR3 contains 17 residues. CDR3: CASSTGQGWITNEKLFF. The CDR3 coding sequence is TGTGCCAGTAGTACCGGACAGGGATGGATCACTAATGAAAAACTGTTTTTT.

This clone has just one count. The genes are TRBV19 and TRBJ1-2, with 9 bases aligning to TRBD1. Germline CDR1 LNHDA, CDR2 SQIVND (reference sequence). The CDR3 has 18 amino acids. The V and J ends lost 1 base and 6 bases, in that order; junction bases with no gene match: 15. The CDR3: CASSIVTSTGGGGDGYTF. CDR3 in DNA: TGTGCCAGTAGTATAGTAACCTCGACAGGGGGAGGAGGCGATGGCTACACCTTC.

This chain links TRBV5-6 with TRBJ2-1; TRBD2 matches at 10 bases. Germline V gene data show CDR1 as SGHDT and CDR2 as YYEEEE. The CDR3 sequence is 14 residues long. V shed 7 bases and J 7 bases; nucleotides not matched to a gene: 8. Here the CDR3 reads CASAASGGVNEQFF. The CDR3 nucleotides read TGTGCCAGCGCGGCTAGCGGGGGAGTTAATGAGCAGTTCTTC.

The chain couples TRBV6-5 to TRBJ2-5; TRBD2 matches at 11 bases. From germline, CDR1 is MNHEY and CDR2 SVGAGI. CDR3 size: 14 residues. The junction had 6 bases not matched to a gene; V was cut back by 10 bases and J by 2 bases. DNA for the CDR3: TGTGCCATCGCGATAGCGGGAGGGCAAGAGACCCAGTACTTC. Its protein product is CAIAIAGGQETQYF.

The chain has TRBV27 and TRBJ2-3, with TRBD1 matching over 11 bases. Germline V gene sequence: CDR1 MNHEY, CDR2 SMNVEV (reference sequence). The CDR3 runs 16 residues. V shed 2 bases, J shed 8 bases, and the junction held 9 bases outside the gene matches. The CDR3 is CASSLNGQGAKVTQYF. The CDR3 DNA sequence: TGTGCCAGCAGTTTAAACGGACAGGGGGCGAAGGTTACGCAGTATTTT.

The V and J genes are TRBV19 and TRBJ1-2; tentative D call: TRBD1 (5 bases). The CDR3 extends over 14 amino acids. V lost 4 bases, J lost 6 bases, and 15 bases lay in between. Germline assignment: CDR1 LNHDA and CDR2 SQIVND (reference sequence). The CDR3 spells CASSTRQRFHGYTF. The CDR3 DNA reads TGTGCCAGTAGTACACGACAGAGGTTCCATGGCTACACCTTC.

The chain carries TRBV5-4 and TRBJ2-1; 8 bases match TRBD2. The trim removed 6 bases at V and 3 bases at J, leaving 8 bases unmatched. Germline loops: CDR1 SGHNT, CDR2 YYREEE (reference sequence). This CDR3 is built from 15 residues. The CDR3 coding sequence is TGTGCCAGCACCCTACGGGAGGGCCTCTACAATGAGCAGTTCTTC. It specifies CASTLREGLYNEQFF.

The CDR3 DNA reads as TGTGCCGCCCGGGGGGGCTCCTGGAACACTGAAGCTTTCTTT. Encoded protein: CAARGGSWNTEAFF. The V and J genes are TRBV10-3 and TRBJ1-1; a weak D match, TRBD1 (6 bases). CDR1 ENHRY and CDR2 SYGVKD come from the germline V gene. CDR3 length equals 14 residues. V lost 11 bases to trimming and J lost 1 base, with 17 bases between them.